The 10 T cell receptor beta chains given below trace back to one sample, sequenced in a study of cytotoxic CD8 clonotypes in ibrutinib-treated CLL. TCRdb's table, derived via immunoSEQ multiplex PCR, lists solely in-frame clones and lacks some. The sample carries fewer than 75,000 clones, approximately 75% recorded once. The sequences come from PBMCs, collected after 12 months of ibrutinib treatment. The source of these receptors is a human donor with chronic lymphocytic leukemia.

In its sample, this clone was seen a few times. This rearrangement joins TRBV5-6 to TRBJ2-7; D is unclear. Germline V gene data show CDR1 as SGHDT and CDR2 as YYEEEE. Trimming removed 0 bases from V and 3 bases from J, with 10 bases in between. The CDR3 consists of 14 residues. The DNA for the CDR3 is TGTGCCAGCAGCTTGGCCCTTTCTGACTACGAGCAGTACTTC. This translates into CASSLALSDYEQYF. Complete variable domain (other parts from reference TRBV5-6 and TRBJ2-7): DAGVTQSPTHLIKTRGQQVTLRCSPKSGHDTVSWYQQALGQGPQFIFQYYEEEERQRGNFPDRFSGHQFPNYSSELNVNALLLGDSALYLCASSLALSDYEQYFGPGTRLTVT.

The V call is TRBV19, the J call TRBJ1-1; D gene uncertain. Trimming removed 7 bases at V and 1 base at J, with 13 bases between. The CDR3 is made up of 14 amino acids. Germline CDR1 is LNHDA and CDR2 is SQIVND (reference sequence). Here the CDR3 DNA reads TGTGCCAGTATGGTCGGACTACCGAACACTGAAGCTTTCTTT. Protein product: CASMVGLPNTEAFF.

The chain recombines TRBV4-1 with TRBJ1-2; the D is unclear. Trimming shortened V by 2 bases and J by 4 bases, and 8 bases separated the two germline ends. The CDR3 runs 13 residues. CDR1 and CDR2 from the germline V gene are MGHRA and YSYEKL. As DNA, the CDR3 is TGCGCCAGCAGCCAACGGCTAGCCTATGGCTACACCTTC. Protein: CASSQRLAYGYTF.

This clone has a count of ten or more. The chain combines TRBV29-1 with TRBJ1-3, with 8 bases that match TRBD1. The trim removed 6 bases at V and 8 bases at J, leaving 21 bases unmatched. CDR3 length: 17 amino acids. CDR1 and CDR2 from the germline V gene are SQVTM and ANQGSEA. CDR3 coding DNA: TGCAGCGTAGCCCTACCGAGCAGGGGGCGATTCGAGGACACCATATATTTT. Protein: CSVALPSRGRFEDTIYF.

The chain combines TRBV25-1 with TRBJ2-2, with TRBD2 as a possible D gene (5 bases). Per germline, CDR1 MGHDK and CDR2 SYGVNS. This CDR3 is built from 14 residues. V was shortened by 4 bases and J by 0 bases, with 6 bases between the two germline ends. The CDR3 sequence is CASSGRANTGELFF. CDR3 sequence (DNA): TGTGCCAGCAGTGGGCGGGCGAACACCGGGGAGCTGTTTTTT.

This chain uses TRBV7-8 with TRBJ2-7, with TRBD2 identical over 13 bases. The length of the CDR3 is 17 residues. J gave up 3 bases and V 1 base, and 6 bases lay outside the gene matches. CDR1 is SGHVS, CDR2 FQNEAQ, per germline. The CDR3 here is CASSLGGLAGSLYEQYF. In DNA form, the CDR3 reads TGTGCCAGCAGCTTAGGGGGACTAGCGGGATCTCTCTACGAGCAGTACTTC.

The chain recombines TRBV5-4 with TRBJ2-6; possible D gene TRBD2, 5 bases. Trimming stripped 2 bases from V and 4 bases from J, with 13 bases between. CDR3 size: 16 residues. CDR1 is SGHNT, CDR2 YYREEE, per germline (reference sequence). In DNA form, the CDR3 reads TGTGCCAGCAGCTTTGGGGAGATTACCGGGGCCAACGTCCTGACTTTC. Translation gives CASSFGEITGANVLTF.

This rearrangement joins TRBV5-4 to TRBJ2-1, with TRBD2 matching 14 bases. The CDR3 has 15 amino acids. V gave up 4 bases and J gave up 9 bases; unmatched junction bases: 6. Germline V gene data show CDR1 as SGHNT and CDR2 as YYREEE (reference sequence). The CDR3 coding sequence is TGTGCCAGCAGCGCACCGGGACTAGCGGGAGTTGAGCAGTTCTTC. Protein: CASSAPGLAGVEQFF.

V gene TRBV4-1 combines with J gene TRBJ1-2, with a tentative D call TRBD1 (6 bases). The V gene's germline CDR1 is MGHRA and CDR2 YSYEKL. The CDR3 sequence is 15 residues long. V was cut by 4 bases and J by 2 bases, with 14 bases left in between. The DNA of the CDR3 is TGCGCCAGCAGCCCCCCCGACAGGCCCAACTATGGCTACACCTTC. Its translation is CASSPPDRPNYGYTF.

The chain employs TRBV15 and TRBJ2-2; 10 nucleotides match TRBD2. The CDR3 is made up of 17 amino acids. Per germline, CDR1 LNHNV and CDR2 YYDKDF (reference sequence). The ends lost 0 bases at V and 6 bases at J; junction bases unmatched: 7. CDR3 nucleotides: TGTGCCACCAGCAGAGATCTGCTAGCGGGAGTTGCCGGGGAGCTGTTTTTT. It is translated as CATSRDLLAGVAGELFF.